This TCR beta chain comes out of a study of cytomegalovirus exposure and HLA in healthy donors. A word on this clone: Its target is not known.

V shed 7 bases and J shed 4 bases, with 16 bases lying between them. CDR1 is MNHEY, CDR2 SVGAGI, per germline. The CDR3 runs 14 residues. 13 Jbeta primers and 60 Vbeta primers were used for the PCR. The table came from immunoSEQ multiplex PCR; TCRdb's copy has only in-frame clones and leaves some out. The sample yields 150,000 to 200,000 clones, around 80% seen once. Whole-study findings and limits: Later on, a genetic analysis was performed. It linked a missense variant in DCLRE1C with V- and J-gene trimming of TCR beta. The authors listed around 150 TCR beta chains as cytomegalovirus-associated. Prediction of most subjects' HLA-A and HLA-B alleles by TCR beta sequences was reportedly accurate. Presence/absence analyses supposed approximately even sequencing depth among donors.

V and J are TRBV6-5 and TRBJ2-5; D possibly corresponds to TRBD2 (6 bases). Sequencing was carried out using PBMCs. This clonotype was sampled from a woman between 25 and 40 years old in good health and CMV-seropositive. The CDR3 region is CASTLAVEGETQYF. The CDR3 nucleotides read TGTGCCAGCACCCTGGCCGTGGAGGGAGAGACCCAGTACTTC.